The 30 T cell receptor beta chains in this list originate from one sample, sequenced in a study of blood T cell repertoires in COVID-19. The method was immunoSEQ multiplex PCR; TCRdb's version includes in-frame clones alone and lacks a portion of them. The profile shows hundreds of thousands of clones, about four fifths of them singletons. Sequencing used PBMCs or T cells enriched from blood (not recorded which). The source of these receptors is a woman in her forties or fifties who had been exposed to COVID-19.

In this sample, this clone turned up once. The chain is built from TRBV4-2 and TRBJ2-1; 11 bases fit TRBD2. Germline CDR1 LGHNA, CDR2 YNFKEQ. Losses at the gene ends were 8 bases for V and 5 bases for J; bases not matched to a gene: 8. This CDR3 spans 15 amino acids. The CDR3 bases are TGTGCCAGCGGGAATAGCGGGGGGGCACACAATGAGCAGTTCTTC. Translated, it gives CASGNSGGAHNEQFF.

CDR3 DNA: TGTGCCAGCACCCGGGGGGGCACAGATACGCAGTATTTT. Translating it yields CASTRGGTDTQYF. The chain carries TRBV12-3 or TRBV12-4 and TRBJ2-3, with 7 bases lining up with TRBD2. The CDR3 loop spans 13 amino acids. V was pared by 7 bases and J by 1 base, with 2 bases of the junction left unmatched.

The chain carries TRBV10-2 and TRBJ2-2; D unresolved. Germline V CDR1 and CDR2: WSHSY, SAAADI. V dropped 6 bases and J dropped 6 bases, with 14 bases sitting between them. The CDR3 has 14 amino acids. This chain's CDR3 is CASSATYSAGELFF. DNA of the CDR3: TGCGCCAGCAGCGCAACCTACTCGGCCGGGGAGCTGTTTTTT.

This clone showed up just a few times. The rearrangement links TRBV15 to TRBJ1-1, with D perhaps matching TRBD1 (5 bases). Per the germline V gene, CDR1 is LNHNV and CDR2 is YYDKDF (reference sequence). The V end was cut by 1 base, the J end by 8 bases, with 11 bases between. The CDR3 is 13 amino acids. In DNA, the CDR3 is TGTGCCACCAGCAGAGTGCCAGGGTCCGAAGCTTTCTTT. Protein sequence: CATSRVPGSEAFF. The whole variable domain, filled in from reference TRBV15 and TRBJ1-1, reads DAMVIQNPRYQVTQFGKPVTLSCSQTLNHNVMYWYQQKSSQAPKLLFHYYDKDFNNEADTPDNFQSRRPNTSFCFLDIRSPGLGDTAMYLCATSRVPGSEAFFGQGTRLTVV.

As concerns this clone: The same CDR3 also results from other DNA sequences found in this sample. DNA for the CDR3: TGTGCCAGCAGCCCGTTCAGTGGAAACACCATATATTTT. It codes for CASSPFSGNTIYF. The chain links TRBV3-1 (or the pseudogene TRBV3-2) to TRBJ1-3; D is uncertain. The CDR3 is made up of 13 amino acids. With 4 bases removed from V and 3 bases from J, the gap between germline ends came to 7 bases. Per germline, CDR1 LGHDT and CDR2 YNNKEL (reference sequence).

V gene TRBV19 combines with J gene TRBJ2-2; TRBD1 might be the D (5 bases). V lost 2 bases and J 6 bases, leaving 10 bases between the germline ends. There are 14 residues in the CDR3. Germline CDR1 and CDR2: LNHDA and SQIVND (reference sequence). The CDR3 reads CASSIRGLAGELFF. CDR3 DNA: TGTGCCAGTAGTATAAGGGGTCTGGCCGGGGAGCTGTTTTTT. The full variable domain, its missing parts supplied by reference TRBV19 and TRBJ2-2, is DGGITQSPKYLFRKEGQNVTLSCEQNLNHDAMYWYRQDPGQGLRLIYYSQIVNDFQKGDIAEGYSVSREKKESFPLTVTSAQKNPTAFYLCASSIRGLAGELFFGEGSRLTVL.

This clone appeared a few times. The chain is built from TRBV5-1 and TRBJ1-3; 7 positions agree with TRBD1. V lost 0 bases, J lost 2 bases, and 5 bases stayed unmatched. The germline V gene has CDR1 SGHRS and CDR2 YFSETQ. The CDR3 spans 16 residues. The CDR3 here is CASSLVQGTPGNTIYF. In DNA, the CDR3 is TGCGCCAGCAGCTTGGTACAGGGGACTCCTGGAAACACCATATATTTT.

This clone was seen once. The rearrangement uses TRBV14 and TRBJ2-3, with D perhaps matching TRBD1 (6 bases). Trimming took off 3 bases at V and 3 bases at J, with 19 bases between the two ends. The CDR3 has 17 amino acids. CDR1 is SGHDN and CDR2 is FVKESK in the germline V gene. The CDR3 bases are TGTGCCAGCAGCCAGGGTGAAGATATTAGGGGGACAGATACGCAGTATTTT. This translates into CASSQGEDIRGTDTQYF.

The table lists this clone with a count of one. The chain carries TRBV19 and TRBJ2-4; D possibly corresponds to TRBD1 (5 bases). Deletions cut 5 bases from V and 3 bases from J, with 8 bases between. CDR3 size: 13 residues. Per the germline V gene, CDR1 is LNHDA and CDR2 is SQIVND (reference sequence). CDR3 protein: CASSGADKNIQYF. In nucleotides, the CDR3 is TGTGCCAGTAGTGGGGCAGACAAAAACATTCAGTACTTC.

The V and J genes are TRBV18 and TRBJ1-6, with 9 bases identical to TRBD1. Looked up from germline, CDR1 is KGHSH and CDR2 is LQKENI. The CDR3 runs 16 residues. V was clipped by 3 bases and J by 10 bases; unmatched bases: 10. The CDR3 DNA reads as TGTGCCAGCTCACCCGGGGACAGGGTAGGAGTGTCACCCCTCCACTTT. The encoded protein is CASSPGDRVGVSPLHF.

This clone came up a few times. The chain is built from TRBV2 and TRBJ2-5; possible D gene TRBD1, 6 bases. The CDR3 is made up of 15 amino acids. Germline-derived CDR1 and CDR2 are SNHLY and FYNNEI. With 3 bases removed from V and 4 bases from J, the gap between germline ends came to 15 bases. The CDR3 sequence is CASSERGRISETQYF. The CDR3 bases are TGTGCCAGCAGTGAGAGGGGGAGAATCTCAGAGACCCAGTACTTC.

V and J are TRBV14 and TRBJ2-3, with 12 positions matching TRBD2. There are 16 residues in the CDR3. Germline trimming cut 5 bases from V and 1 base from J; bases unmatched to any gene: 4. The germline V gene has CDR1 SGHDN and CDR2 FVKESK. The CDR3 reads CASSYGLAGRTDTQYF. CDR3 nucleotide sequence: TGTGCCAGCAGCTATGGACTAGCGGGGCGCACAGATACGCAGTATTTT.

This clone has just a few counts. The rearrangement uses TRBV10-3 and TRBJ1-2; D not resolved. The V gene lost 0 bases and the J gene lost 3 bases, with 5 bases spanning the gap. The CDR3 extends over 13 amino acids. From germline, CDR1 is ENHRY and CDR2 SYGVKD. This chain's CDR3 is CAISESRDYGYTF. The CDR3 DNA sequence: TGTGCCATCAGTGAGTCGAGAGACTATGGCTACACCTTC.

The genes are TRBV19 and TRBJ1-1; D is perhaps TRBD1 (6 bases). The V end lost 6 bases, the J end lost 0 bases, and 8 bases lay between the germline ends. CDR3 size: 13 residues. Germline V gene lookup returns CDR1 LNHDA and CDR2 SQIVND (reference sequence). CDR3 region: CASSYRVNTEAFF. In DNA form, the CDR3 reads TGTGCCAGTAGCTACAGGGTGAACACTGAAGCTTTCTTT.

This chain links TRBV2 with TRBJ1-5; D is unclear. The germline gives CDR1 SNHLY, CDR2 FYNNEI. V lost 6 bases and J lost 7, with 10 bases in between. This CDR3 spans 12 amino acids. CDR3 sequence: CASRPTGQPQHF. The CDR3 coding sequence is TGTGCCAGCAGACCGACGGGGCAGCCCCAGCATTTT. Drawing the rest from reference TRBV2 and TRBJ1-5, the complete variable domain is EPEVTQTPSHQVTQMGQEVILRCVPISNHLYFYWYRQILGQKVEFLVSFYNNEISEKSEIFDDQFSVERPDGSNFTLKIRSTKLEDSAMYFCASRPTGQPQHFGDGTRLSIL.

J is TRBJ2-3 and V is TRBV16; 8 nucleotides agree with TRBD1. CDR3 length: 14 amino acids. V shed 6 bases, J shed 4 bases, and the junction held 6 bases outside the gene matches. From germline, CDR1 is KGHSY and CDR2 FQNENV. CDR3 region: CASSLGQGPDTQYF. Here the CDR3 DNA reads TGTGCCAGCAGTCTTGGACAGGGCCCAGATACGCAGTATTTT.

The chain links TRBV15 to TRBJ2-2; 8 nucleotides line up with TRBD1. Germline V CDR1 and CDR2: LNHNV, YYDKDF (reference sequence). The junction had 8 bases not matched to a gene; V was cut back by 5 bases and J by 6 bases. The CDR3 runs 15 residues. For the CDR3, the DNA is TGTGCCACCAGCGGGTCGACAGGGGCTTCCGGGGAGCTGTTTTTT. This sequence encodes CATSGSTGASGELFF.

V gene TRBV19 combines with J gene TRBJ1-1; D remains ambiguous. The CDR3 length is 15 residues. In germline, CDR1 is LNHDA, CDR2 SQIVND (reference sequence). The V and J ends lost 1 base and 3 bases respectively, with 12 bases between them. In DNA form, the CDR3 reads TGTGCCAGTAGTATAGTTTTGGGTCGGGACACTGAAGCTTTCTTT. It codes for CASSIVLGRDTEAFF.

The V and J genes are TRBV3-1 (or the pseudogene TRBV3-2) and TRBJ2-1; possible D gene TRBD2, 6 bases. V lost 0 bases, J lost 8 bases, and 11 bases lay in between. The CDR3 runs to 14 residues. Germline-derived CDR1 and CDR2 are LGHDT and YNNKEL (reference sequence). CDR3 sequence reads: CASSQDGLTHEQFF. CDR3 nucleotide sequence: TGTGCCAGCAGCCAAGATGGACTAACCCATGAGCAGTTCTTC.

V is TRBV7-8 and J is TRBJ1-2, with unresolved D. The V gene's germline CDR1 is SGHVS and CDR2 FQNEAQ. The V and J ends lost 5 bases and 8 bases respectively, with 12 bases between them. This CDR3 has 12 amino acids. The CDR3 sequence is CASSPSTEGYTF. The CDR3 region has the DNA TGTGCCAGCAGCCCTTCGACGGAGGGCTACACCTTC.

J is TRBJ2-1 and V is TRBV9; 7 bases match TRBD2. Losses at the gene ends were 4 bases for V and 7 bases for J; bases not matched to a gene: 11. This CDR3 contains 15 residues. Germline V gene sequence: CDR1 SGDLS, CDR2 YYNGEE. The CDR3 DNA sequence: TGTGCCAGCAGCCCCCTGGGACCCGGGAGGAATGAGCAGTTCTTC. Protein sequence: CASSPLGPGRNEQFF.

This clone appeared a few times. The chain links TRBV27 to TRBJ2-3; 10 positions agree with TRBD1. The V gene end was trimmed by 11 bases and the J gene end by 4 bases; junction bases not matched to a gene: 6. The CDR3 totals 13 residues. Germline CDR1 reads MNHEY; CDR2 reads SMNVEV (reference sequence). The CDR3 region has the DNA TGTGCCGGGGACAGGGGTACATCAGATACGCAGTATTTT. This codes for CAGDRGTSDTQYF.

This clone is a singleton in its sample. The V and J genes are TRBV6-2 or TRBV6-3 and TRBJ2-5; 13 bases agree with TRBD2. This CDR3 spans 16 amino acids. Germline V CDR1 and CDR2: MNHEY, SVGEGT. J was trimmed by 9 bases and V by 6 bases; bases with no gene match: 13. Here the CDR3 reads CASSLGTSGASGAQYF. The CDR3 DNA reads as TGTGCCAGCAGCCTCGGGACTAGCGGGGCCTCGGGGGCCCAGTACTTC.

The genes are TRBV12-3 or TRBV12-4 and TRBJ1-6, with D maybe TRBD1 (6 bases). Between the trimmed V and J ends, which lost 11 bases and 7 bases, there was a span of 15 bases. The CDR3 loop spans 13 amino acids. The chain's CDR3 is CASKTGWNSPLHF. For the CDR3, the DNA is TGTGCCTCTAAAACAGGGTGGAATTCACCCCTCCACTTT.

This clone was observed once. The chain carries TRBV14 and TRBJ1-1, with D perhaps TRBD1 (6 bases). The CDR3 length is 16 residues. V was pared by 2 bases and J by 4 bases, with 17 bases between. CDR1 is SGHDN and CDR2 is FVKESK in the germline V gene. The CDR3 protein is CASSQRTGQGGTEAFF. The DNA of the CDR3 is TGTGCCAGCAGCCAAAGGACGGGACAAGGGGGCACTGAAGCTTTCTTT.

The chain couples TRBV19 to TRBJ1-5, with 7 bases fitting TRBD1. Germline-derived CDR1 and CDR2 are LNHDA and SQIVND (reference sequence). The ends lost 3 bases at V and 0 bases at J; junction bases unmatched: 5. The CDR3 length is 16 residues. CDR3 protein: CASSIRRGHSNQPQHF. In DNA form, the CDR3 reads TGTGCCAGTAGTATCCGGAGGGGGCATAGCAATCAGCCCCAGCATTTT. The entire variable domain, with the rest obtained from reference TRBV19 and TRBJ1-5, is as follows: DGGITQSPKYLFRKEGQNVTLSCEQNLNHDAMYWYRQDPGQGLRLIYYSQIVNDFQKGDIAEGYSVSREKKESFPLTVTSAQKNPTAFYLCASSIRRGHSNQPQHFGDGTRLSIL.

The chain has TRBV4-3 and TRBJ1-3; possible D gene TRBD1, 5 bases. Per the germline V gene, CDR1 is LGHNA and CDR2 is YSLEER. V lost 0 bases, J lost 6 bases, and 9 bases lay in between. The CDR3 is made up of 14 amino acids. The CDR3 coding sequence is TGCGCCAGCAGCCAAGAGGGGCGTAAAAACACCATATATTTT. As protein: CASSQEGRKNTIYF.

The DNA for the CDR3 is TGTGCCAGCAGCTTAGATGTGGCGGGGGGTCGGTACAATGAGCAGTTCTTC. This encodes CASSLDVAGGRYNEQFF. The V call is TRBV7-9, the J call TRBJ2-1; 8 bases match TRBD2. J lost 4 bases, V lost 1 base, and 9 bases had no gene match. Germline CDR1 reads SEHNR; CDR2 reads FQNEAQ (reference sequence). The CDR3 is 17 amino acids.

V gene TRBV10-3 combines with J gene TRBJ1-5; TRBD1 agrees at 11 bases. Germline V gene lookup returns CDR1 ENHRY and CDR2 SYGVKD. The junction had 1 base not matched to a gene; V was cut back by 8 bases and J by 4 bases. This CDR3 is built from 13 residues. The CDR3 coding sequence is TGTGCCATCGGGACAGGGGGGAATCAGCCCCAGCATTTT. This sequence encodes CAIGTGGNQPQHF.

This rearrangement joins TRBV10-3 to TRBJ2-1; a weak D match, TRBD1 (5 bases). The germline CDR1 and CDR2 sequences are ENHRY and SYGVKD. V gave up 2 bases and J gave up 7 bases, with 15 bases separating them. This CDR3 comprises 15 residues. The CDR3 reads CAISEGMGLENEQFF. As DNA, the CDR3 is TGTGCCATCAGTGAGGGAATGGGGCTGGAGAATGAGCAGTTCTTC.